The 2 T cell receptor beta chains below all came from one sample that was sequenced in a study of cytotoxic CD8 clonotypes in ibrutinib-treated CLL. Profiling relied on immunoSEQ multiplex PCR, and the TCRdb table lists in-frame clones only, not all of them. This sample has more than 10,000 clones, with around three quarters found just once. The input for sequencing was PBMCs, taken at disease progression, from a patient treated with ibrutinib. Receptors were obtained from a human donor with chronic lymphocytic leukemia.

The rearrangement links TRBV18 to TRBJ2-3; D call uncertain. Deletions cut 0 bases from V and 4 bases from J, with 8 bases between. CDR3 length: 14 amino acids. Germline V gene data show CDR1 as KGHSH and CDR2 as LQKENI. This CDR3 is CASSPPVASDTQYF. Here the CDR3 DNA reads TGTGCCAGCTCACCACCTGTAGCTTCAGATACGCAGTATTTT.

The chain uses TRBV28 and TRBJ2-1, with TRBD2 identical over 8 bases. Germline V gene sequence: CDR1 MDHEN, CDR2 SYDVKM. The CDR3 spans 13 residues. V trimming: 8 bases; J trimming: 3 bases; junction bases outside the gene matches: 3. The CDR3, as DNA: TGTGCCAGCGGGCGGGAGGTCTACAATGAGCAGTTCTTC. Amino acid sequence: CASGREVYNEQFF.